This T cell receptor beta chain was captured in a study of T cell clonotyping in hematopoietic cell transplantation. Only in-frame clones appear in the TCRdb table, and some are missing; sequencing was by immunoSEQ multiplex PCR. In the table there are under 15,000 clones, around nine tenths of which are singletons. Trimming shortened V by 3 bases and J by 3 bases, and 12 bases separated the two germline ends. Per germline, CDR1 LGHNA and CDR2 YNFKEQ. The CDR3 covers 14 residues. Samples: about 28 days before transplant, then days 30, 100 and 180 after. Study-level points and caveats: Pathologically expanded recipient clonotypes increased progressively from day 30 to day 180 as diversity fell. At the given depth, recipient repertoires were over 95% de novo clonotypes.

Comments on this clone: No antigen is known for it.

The chain links TRBV4-2 to TRBJ2-7; the D call may be TRBD1 or TRBD2 (5 bases each). This receptor was obtained from a female patient aged 45 to 65 who had an allogeneic stem cell transplant from an unrelated donor, so the T cells may come from the graft donor. Some clones in this sample may be carry-over from other donors' samples. The material was PBMCs, obtained 100 days after allogeneic stem cell transplant. For the CDR3, the DNA is TGTGCCAGCAGCCAGGTTGATGGGGGCTACGAGCAGTACTTC. It encodes CASSQVDGGYEQYF.